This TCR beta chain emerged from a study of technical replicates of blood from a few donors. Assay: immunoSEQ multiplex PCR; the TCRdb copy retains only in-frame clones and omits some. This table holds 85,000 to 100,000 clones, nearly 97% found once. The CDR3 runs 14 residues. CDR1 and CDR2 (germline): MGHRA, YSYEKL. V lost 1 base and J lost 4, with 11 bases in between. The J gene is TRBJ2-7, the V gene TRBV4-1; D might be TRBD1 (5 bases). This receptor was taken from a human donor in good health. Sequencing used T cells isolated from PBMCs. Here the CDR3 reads CASSQGGHGYEQYF. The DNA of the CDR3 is TGCGCCAGCAGCCAAGGGGGCCATGGTTACGAGCAGTACTTC.